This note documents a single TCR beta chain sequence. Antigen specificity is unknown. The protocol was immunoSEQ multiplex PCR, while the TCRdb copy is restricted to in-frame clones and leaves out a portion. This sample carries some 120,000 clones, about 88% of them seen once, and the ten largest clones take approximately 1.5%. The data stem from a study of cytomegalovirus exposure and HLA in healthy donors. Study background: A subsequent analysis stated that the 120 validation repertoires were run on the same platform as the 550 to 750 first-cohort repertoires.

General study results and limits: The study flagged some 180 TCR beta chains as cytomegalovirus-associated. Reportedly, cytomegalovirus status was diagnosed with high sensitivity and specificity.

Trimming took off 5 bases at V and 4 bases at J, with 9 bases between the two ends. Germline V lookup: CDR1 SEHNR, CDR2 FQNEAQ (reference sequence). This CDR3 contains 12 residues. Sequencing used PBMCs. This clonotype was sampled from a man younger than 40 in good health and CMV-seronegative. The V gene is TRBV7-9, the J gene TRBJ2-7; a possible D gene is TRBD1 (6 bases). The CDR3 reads CASSQTGYEQYF. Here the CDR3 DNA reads TGTGCCAGCAGCCAAACAGGGTACGAGCAGTACTTC. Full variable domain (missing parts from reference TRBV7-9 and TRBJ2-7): DTGVSQNPRHKITKRGQNVTFRCDPISEHNRLYWYRQTLGQGPEFLTYFQNEAQLEKSRLLSDRFSAERPKGSFSTLEIQRTEQGDSAMYLCASSQTGYEQYFGPGTRLTVT.